One T cell receptor (beta chain) is described in this entry. Per the germline V gene, CDR1 is MGHRA and CDR2 is YSYEKL. V was cut by 0 bases and J by 4 bases, with 10 bases left in between. The CDR3 spans 15 residues. These data come from a study of cytomegalovirus exposure and HLA in healthy donors. PCR involved 60 Vbeta and 13 Jbeta primers. Repertoires were generated with immunoSEQ multiplex PCR, while TCRdb's copy carries only in-frame clones and drops some. Of approximately 210,000 clones in the sample, about 80% were seen once. The sequencing input was PBMCs. This receptor was obtained from a man aged 35 to 55 in good health and CMV-seropositive. The gene calls are TRBV4-1 and TRBJ2-1; TRBD2 might be the D (5 bases). The CDR3 loop reads CASSQDNGIYNEQFF. The CDR3 nucleotides are TGCGCCAGCAGCCAAGATAACGGGATTTACAATGAGCAGTTCTTC.